This record covers a single TCR beta chain. Its antigen remains unknown. Separate from the roughly 670-subject first cohort, the approximately 120-subject validation cohort was the one that the donors belonged to. V gave up 5 bases and J gave up 2 bases; unmatched junction bases: 1. The CDR3 length is 13 residues. Germline-derived CDR1 and CDR2 are WSHSY and SAAADI. This entry is derived from a study of cytomegalovirus exposure and HLA in healthy donors. Study summary: The platform used for the 120 validation repertoires matched that of the 600 to 800 first-cohort repertoires, a later analysis reported.

The repertoire was sequenced with immunoSEQ multiplex PCR; TCRdb's copy has only in-frame clones and lacks some. Of fewer than 120,000 clones listed, over 85% are singletons. Broader study findings: The study listed approximately 160 cytomegalovirus-associated TCR beta chains. In vitro experiments confirmed that three CMV-associated chains were specific for CMV antigens.

The TCR originated in a woman under 30 in good health and CMV-seronegative. The chain carries TRBV10-2 and TRBJ2-7; 9 bases match TRBD1. Sequenced material: PBMCs. In DNA form, the CDR3 reads TGCGCCAGCAGTCGGGACAGGGCCTACGAGCAGTACTTC. Its protein product is CASSRDRAYEQYF.